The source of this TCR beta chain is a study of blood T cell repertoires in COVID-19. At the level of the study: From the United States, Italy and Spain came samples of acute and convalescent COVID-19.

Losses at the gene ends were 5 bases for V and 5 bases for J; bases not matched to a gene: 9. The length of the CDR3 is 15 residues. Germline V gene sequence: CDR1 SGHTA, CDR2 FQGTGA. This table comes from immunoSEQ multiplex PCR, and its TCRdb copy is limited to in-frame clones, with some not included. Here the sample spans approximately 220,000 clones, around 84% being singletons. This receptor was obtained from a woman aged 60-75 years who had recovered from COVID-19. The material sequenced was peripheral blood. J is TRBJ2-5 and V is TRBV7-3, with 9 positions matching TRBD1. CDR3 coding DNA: TGTGCCAGCAGCCTAGTTGGGGGACAGGGTGAGACCCAGTACTTC. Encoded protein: CASSLVGGQGETQYF.